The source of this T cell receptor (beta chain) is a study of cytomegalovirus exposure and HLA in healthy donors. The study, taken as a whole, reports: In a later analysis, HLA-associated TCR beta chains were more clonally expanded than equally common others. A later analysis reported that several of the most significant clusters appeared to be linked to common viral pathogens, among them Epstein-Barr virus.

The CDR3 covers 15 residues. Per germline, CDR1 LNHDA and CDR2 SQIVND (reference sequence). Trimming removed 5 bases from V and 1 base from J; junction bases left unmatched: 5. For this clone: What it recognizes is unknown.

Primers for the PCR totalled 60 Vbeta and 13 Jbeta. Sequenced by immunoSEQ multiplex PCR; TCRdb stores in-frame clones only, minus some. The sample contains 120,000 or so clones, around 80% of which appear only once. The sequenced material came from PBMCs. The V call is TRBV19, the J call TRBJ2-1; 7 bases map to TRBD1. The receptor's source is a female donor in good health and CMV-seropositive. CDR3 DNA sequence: TGTGCCAGTAGTCCCGGGACAGTTTCCTACAATGAGCAGTTCTTC. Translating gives CASSPGTVSYNEQFF.